This T cell receptor (beta chain) was sequenced for a study of blood T cell repertoires in COVID-19. The wider study: Acute-phase and convalescent COVID-19 samples originated in the United States, Italy and Spain.

V lost 5 bases, J lost 8 bases, and 13 bases stayed unmatched. Per germline, CDR1 SEHNR and CDR2 FQNEAQ (reference sequence). The CDR3 is 15 amino acids. The protocol was immunoSEQ multiplex PCR, while the TCRdb copy is restricted to in-frame clones and leaves out a portion. This table has 150,000 to 250,000 clones, more than 65% appearing once. The material sequenced was PBMCs or T cells enriched from blood (not recorded which). The TCR comes from a man aged 40-55 years who had recovered from COVID-19. The rearrangement links TRBV7-9 to TRBJ1-2, with TRBD1 matching 8 bases. This chain's CDR3 is CASSPSAGTGSGYTF. DNA of the CDR3: TGTGCCAGCAGCCCCTCGGCTGGGACAGGAAGCGGCTACACCTTC.